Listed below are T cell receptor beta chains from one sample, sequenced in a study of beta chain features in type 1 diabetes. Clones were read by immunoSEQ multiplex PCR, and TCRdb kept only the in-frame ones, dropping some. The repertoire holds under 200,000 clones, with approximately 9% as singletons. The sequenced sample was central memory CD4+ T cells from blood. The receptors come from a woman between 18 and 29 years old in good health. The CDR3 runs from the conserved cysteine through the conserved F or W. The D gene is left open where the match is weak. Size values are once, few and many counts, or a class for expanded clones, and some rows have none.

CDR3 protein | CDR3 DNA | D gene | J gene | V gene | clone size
CASETGLGETQYF | TGTGCCAGTGAAACAGGGTTAGGAGAGACCCAGTACTTC | NA | TRBJ2-5 | TRBV25-1 | NA
CASKKLGTGGLTDTQYF | TGTGCCAGCAAAAAACTCGGGACAGGGGGCCTCACAGATACGCAGTATTTT | TRBD1 | TRBJ2-3 | TRBV2 | few
CASSLGTTNYEQYF | TGCGCCAGCAGCTTGGGGACAACCAACTACGAGCAGTACTTC | NA | TRBJ2-7 | TRBV5-1 | NA
CASSSEGTIPSYEQYF | TGTGCCAGCAGCTCGGAGGGGACTATACCGTCCTACGAGCAGTACTTC | TRBD2 | TRBJ2-7 | TRBV5-6 | NA
CASYPISGGGKGNTEAFF | TGTGCCAGCTATCCAATATCGGGAGGTGGGAAGGGGAACACTGAAGCTTTCTTT | NA | TRBJ1-1 | TRBV21-1 | NA
CASSGWDRGNTEAFF | TGCGCCAGCAGCGGGTGGGACAGGGGGAACACTGAAGCTTTCTTT | TRBD1 | TRBJ1-1 | TRBV5-1 | NA
CASSKFRPRGSYEQYF | TGTGCCAGCAGCAAGTTTCGACCAAGGGGATCCTACGAGCAGTACTTC | NA | TRBJ2-7 | TRBV21-1 | few
CASSSDSGGGTDTQYF | TGTGCCAGCAGCTCCGATAGCGGGGGGGGCACAGATACGCAGTATTTT | TRBD2 | TRBJ2-3 | TRBV7-9 | NA
CASSLAEETQYF | TGTGCCAGCAGCTTGGCGGAAGAGACCCAGTACTTC | NA | TRBJ2-5 | TRBV5-6 | few
CASSFGEVGNSPLHF | TGCGCCAGCAGCTTTGGGGAGGTCGGTAATTCACCCCTCCACTTT | NA | TRBJ1-6 | TRBV5-1 | many
CASSPGENSPLHF | TGTGCCAGCTCCCCCGGGGAAAATTCACCCCTCCACTTT | NA | TRBJ1-6 | TRBV6-5 | NA
CAWTRGQGGYTF | TGTGCCTGGACGCGGGGGCAGGGTGGCTACACCTTC | NA | TRBJ1-2 | TRBV30 | NA
CAWSPGGTQYF | TGTGCCTGGAGTCCGGGTGGGACCCAGTACTTC | NA | TRBJ2-5 | TRBV30 | NA
CASHSHPGAQEYYGYTF | TGTGCCAGCCATTCCCACCCAGGGGCCCAGGAATACTATGGCTACACCTTC | NA | TRBJ1-2 | TRBV18 | NA
CASGKTVDTGELFF | TGTGCCAGCGGGAAGACAGTCGACACCGGGGAGCTGTTTTTT | NA | TRBJ2-2 | TRBV6-1 | few
CSTWTGTTEAFF | TGCAGCACCTGGACAGGAACCACTGAAGCTTTCTTT | TRBD1 | TRBJ1-1 | TRBV29-1 | NA
CASSLPQGNEQFF | TGTGCCAGCAGCCTCCCACAGGGCAATGAGCAGTTCTTC | NA | TRBJ2-1 | TRBV11-2 | many
CASSPAPQKRFYEQYF | TGCGCCAGCAGCCCCGCCCCTCAAAAGCGGTTCTACGAGCAGTACTTC | NA | TRBJ2-7 | TRBV5-1 | few
CASSPRGGGAADTQYF | TGTGCCAGCAGCCCTCGGGGGGGCGGGGCCGCGGATACGCAGTATTTT | TRBD2 | TRBJ2-3 | TRBV7-2 | NA
CASTLLTGSQETQYF | TGCGCCAGCACCCTTCTGACTGGGAGCCAAGAGACCCAGTACTTC | NA | TRBJ2-5 | TRBV5-1 | NA
CASSLDDREASPLHF | TGCGCCAGCAGCCTAGACGACAGGGAGGCTTCACCCCTCCACTTT | TRBD1 | TRBJ1-6 | TRBV5-1 | few
CASSYSGGNDEQFF | TGTGCCAGCAGTTACTCGGGGGGGAACGATGAGCAGTTCTTC | TRBD2 | TRBJ2-1 | TRBV6-5 | NA
CASSLPGYEQYF | TGTGCCAGCAGCCTACCGGGATACGAGCAGTACTTC | NA | TRBJ2-7 | TRBV6-6 | few
CASSRGTQNIQYF | TGTGCCAGTTCTAGGGGGACCCAAAACATTCAGTACTTC | NA | TRBJ2-4 | TRBV19 | few
CASKEGPVSEAFF | TGCGCCAGCAAAGAGGGTCCTGTGTCTGAAGCTTTCTTT | NA | TRBJ1-1 | TRBV10-2 | NA
CASGTGGYTGTDTQYF | TGTGCTAGTGGGACAGGGGGCTATACCGGTACAGATACGCAGTATTTT | TRBD1 | TRBJ2-3 | TRBV12-5 | few
CSVGGRGDSGANVLTF | TGCAGCGTGGGGGGCAGGGGGGACTCTGGGGCCAACGTCCTGACTTTC | NA | TRBJ2-6 | TRBV29-1 | NA
CAWSVWGSGTDTQYF | TGTGCCTGGAGTGTATGGGGGAGCGGGACAGATACGCAGTATTTT | NA | TRBJ2-3 | TRBV30 | many
CASSKVRPGQVGSEQYF | TGTGCCAGCAGCAAAGTAAGACCGGGACAGGTAGGATCCGAGCAGTACTTC | NA | TRBJ2-7 | TRBV21-1 | NA
CASSQESGGNTGELFF | TGCGCCAGCAGCCAAGAAAGCGGGGGAAACACCGGGGAGCTGTTTTTT | TRBD2 | TRBJ2-2 | TRBV4-3 | NA
CASSPGQGDSPLHF | TGTGCCAGCTCACCGGGACAGGGCGATTCACCCCTCCACTTT | TRBD1 | TRBJ1-6 | TRBV18 | NA
CASSLLGRTNEKLFF | TGTGCCAGCAGCTTGTTGGGGAGGACTAATGAAAAACTGTTTTTT | NA | TRBJ1-4 | TRBV5-6 | NA
CASSLAGNSGNGAQYF | TGCGCCAGCAGCTTGGCCGGCAATAGCGGGAACGGTGCGCAGTATTTT | TRBD2 | TRBJ2-3 | TRBV5-1 | few
CASSGTGRGETQYF | TGTGCCAGCAGTGGGACAGGGCGAGGGGAGACCCAGTACTTC | TRBD1 | TRBJ2-5 | TRBV6-1 | few
CASIGVGTEAFF | TGTGCCTCAATTGGCGTCGGGACTGAAGCTTTCTTT | NA | TRBJ1-1 | TRBV10-3 | few
CASSLGLAGGLGSYNEQFF | TGTGCCAGCAGCTTAGGGCTAGCGGGAGGGCTCGGATCCTACAATGAGCAGTTCTTC | TRBD2 | TRBJ2-1 | TRBV7-8 | few
CASRPGTGEHGELFF | TGTGCCAGCAGACCCGGGACAGGAGAACACGGGGAGCTGTTTTTT | TRBD1 | TRBJ2-2 | TRBV7-2 | NA
CASSFTAGVGNEQFF | TGTGCCAGCAGCTTCACGGCGGGAGTGGGTAATGAGCAGTTCTTC | TRBD2 | TRBJ2-1 | TRBV11-2 | few
CASAQIVRPTYNEQFF | TGTGCTAGTGCACAGATAGTACGTCCCACCTACAATGAGCAGTTCTTC | NA | TRBJ2-1 | TRBV12-5 | NA
CASSPTDGQEEKLFF | TGTGCCAGCAGCCCGACTGACGGTCAAGAGGAAAAACTGTTTTTT | NA | TRBJ1-4 | TRBV7-8 | NA
CASSLMSVGEQFF | TGTGCCAGCAGCTTAATGAGCGTCGGTGAGCAGTTCTTC | NA | TRBJ2-1 | TRBV7-9 | few
CSATGGADPNTEAFF | TGCAGCGCCACGGGGGGGGCTGACCCGAACACTGAAGCTTTCTTT | NA | TRBJ1-1 | TRBV29-1 | few
CASSLTSRGLRADTQYF | TGTGCCAGCAGCCTCACCTCGCGGGGCCTCCGGGCAGATACGCAGTATTTT | NA | TRBJ2-3 | TRBV7-6 | many
CASSRQGADEKLFF | TGTGCCAGCAGTAGACAGGGGGCCGATGAAAAACTGTTTTTT | TRBD1 | TRBJ1-4 | TRBV2 | NA
CASCQGNSPLHF | TGTGCCAGCTGCCAGGGTAATTCACCCCTCCACTTT | NA | TRBJ1-6 | TRBV13 | few
CASSLGTGIQPQHF | TGTGCCAGCAGCTTAGGGACAGGGATCCAGCCCCAGCATTTT | TRBD1 | TRBJ1-5 | TRBV5-4 | few
CASSQGWRAGRSYEQYF | TGCGCCAGCAGCCAGGGGTGGAGGGCGGGGAGGTCCTACGAGCAGTACTTC | NA | TRBJ2-7 | TRBV4-3 | NA
CAWIRGTPYNEQFF | TGTGCCTGGATTCGTGGGACTCCTTACAATGAGCAGTTCTTC | NA | TRBJ2-1 | TRBV30 | medium-sized
CASIPGTGEVLGYTF | TGTGCCAGTATCCCCGGGACAGGGGAAGTATTAGGCTACACCTTC | TRBD1 | TRBJ1-2 | TRBV19 | NA
CASSPGQGDTEAFF | TGTGCCAGCAGCCCGGGACAGGGGGACACTGAAGCTTTCTTT | TRBD1 | TRBJ1-1 | TRBV5-6 | few